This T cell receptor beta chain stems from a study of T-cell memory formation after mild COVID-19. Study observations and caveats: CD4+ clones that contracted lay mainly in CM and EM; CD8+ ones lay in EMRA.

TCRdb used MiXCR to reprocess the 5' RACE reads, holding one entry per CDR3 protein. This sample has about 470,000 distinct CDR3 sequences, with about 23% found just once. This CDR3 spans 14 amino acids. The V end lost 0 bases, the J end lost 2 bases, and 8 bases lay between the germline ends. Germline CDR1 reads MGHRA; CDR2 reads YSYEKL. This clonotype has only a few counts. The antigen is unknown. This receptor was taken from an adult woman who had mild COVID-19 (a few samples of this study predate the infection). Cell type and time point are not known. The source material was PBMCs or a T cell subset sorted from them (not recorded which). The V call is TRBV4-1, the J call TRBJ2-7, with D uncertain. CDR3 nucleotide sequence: TGCGCCAGCAGCCAAGATGCGAGCCCCTACGAGCAGTACTTC. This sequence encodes CASSQDASPYEQYF.